Below, one T cell receptor (beta chain) is given with its context. Its antigen is still unknown. Base qualities are not provided; no much larger clone lies one nucleotide away. The same CDR3 arises from other DNA sequences in this sample as well. At the junction V is shortened by 6 bases and J by 2 bases, with 10 bases in between. The CDR3 starts with the cysteine, ends with the phenylalanine, and has 13 residues. Left in the record is the CDR3 DNA by itself, 39 bases read in frame from the first base. In the germline V gene, CDR1 corresponds to SGHTA and CDR2 to FQGTGA. TCRbeta CDR3 regions were amplified from genomic DNA using the immunoSEQ Assay, a bias-controlled multiplex PCR. Per the authors' processing: Within the assay, amplification of reference gene primers was used to estimate how many nucleated cells each sample contained. Sequence reads were collapsed and filtered to measure the absolute abundance of every unique TCRbeta CDR3 rearrangement. For each sample, productive Simpson clonality was calculated as the square root of Simpson's diversity index over productive rearrangements. TCRdb carries this immuneACCESS record with in-frame sequences only. Its versions omit some clonotypes, under half of them owing to an unresolved V gene in the studies checked, with the rest unexplained. The D gene and trimming were derived from the DNA, and the V and J assignments and clone size from that table. The sample contains 200,000 to 250,000 clones, 86% of them found a single time. The ten largest clonotypes hold less than 4.5% of the sample.

The data are from a study of blood T cell repertoires in COVID-19 (dated by TCRdb to 2018 to 2021). For the study in its entirety: Samples from collaborators originated in the United States, Italy and Spain and spanned both the acute and convalescent phases of COVID-19. The material from the prospective study consisted of cDNA or gDNA derived from T cells, B-cell-depleted T cells, or PBMCs. Subjects who had been exposed to COVID-19, were actively infected with it, or had recovered from it provided the deeply sampled blood TCRbeta repertoires that made up the dataset. The repertoires were made available in a free public database intended to serve as a resource for research on the immune response to SARS-CoV-2. Samples came from the ongoing ImmuneRACE study (first 160 participants) plus 1,254 subjects from 6 global collaborators. The sample metadata nearly always contained a de-identified subject ID, COVID-19 status, age in years and sex. Where available, HLA class I and class II types were taken from metadata supplied by the sample provider and were not determined by assay-based typing. General findings and caveats noted by the study authors: The quantity of clinical and demographic metadata differed by source and by participant and was supplied without curation.

Enrolling through a virtual design, the prospective study's participants ranged in age from roughly 18 to 95 years and lived across around 25 United States geographic areas. To assign participants to cohorts, the prospective study relied on clinical history that participants themselves reported in a screening survey and a study questionnaire. Each participant in the prospective study had whole blood, serum and a nasopharyngeal or oropharyngeal swab collected by mobile phlebotomists. Prospective study participants could optionally give additional blood draws and questionnaires over a roughly two-month period. Before DNA extraction, blood samples from the prospective study were shipped at room temperature or frozen.

The sequenced material came from PBMCs or T cells enriched from blood (not recorded which). The chain was built from TRBV7-3 and TRBJ1-1; the D gene assignment is ambiguous. This receptor was taken from a woman aged 40 to 50 with acute COVID-19. At the DNA level, the sequence is TGTGCCAGCAGTCCCGGGAGAAACACTGAAGCTTTCTTT. Translated, this is CASSPGRNTEAFF.